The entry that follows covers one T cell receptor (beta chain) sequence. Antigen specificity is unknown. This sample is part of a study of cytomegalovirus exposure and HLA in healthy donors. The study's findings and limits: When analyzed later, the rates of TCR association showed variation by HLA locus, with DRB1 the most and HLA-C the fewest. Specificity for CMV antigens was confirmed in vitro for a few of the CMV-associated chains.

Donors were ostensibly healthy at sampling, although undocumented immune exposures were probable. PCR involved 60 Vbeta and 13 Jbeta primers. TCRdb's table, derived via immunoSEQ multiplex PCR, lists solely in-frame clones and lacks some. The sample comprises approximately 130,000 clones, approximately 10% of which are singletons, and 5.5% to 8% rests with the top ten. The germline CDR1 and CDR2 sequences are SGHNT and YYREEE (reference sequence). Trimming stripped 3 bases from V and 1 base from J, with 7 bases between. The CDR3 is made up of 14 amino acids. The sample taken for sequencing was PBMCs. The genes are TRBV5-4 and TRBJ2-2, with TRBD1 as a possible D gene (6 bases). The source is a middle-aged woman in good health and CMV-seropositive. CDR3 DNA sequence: TGTGCCAGCAGCTGGGACAAGAACACCGGGGAGCTGTTTTTT. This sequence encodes CASSWDKNTGELFF. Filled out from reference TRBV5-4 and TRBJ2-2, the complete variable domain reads ETGVTQSPTHLIKTRGQQVTLRCSSQSGHNTVSWYQQALGQGPQFIFQYYREEENGRGNFPPRFSGLQFPNYSSELNVNALELDDSALYLCASSWDKNTGELFFGEGSRLTVL.